The rows below give T cell receptor beta chains drawn from one sample of a study of prognosis after radiotherapy for stage I lung cancer. MiXCR was run by TCRdb on the multiplex PCR reads, yielding one entry per CDR3 protein. Counted here are over 30,000 distinct CDR3 sequences, around 24% occurring once; the ten biggest clones make up around 25%. The specimen was PBMCs, collected before or after stereotactic body radiation therapy (not recorded which). The receptors derive from a donor of 50 years or more with non-small cell lung cancer. Each CDR3 is given with its conserved first and last residue. The D gene is left open where the match is weak. Size tells how often a clone was seen (once, few, many) or the class of an expanded clone, and some rows leave it out.

V gene	clone size	D gene	J gene	CDR3 protein	CDR3 DNA
TRBV7-8	many	NA	TRBJ1-6	CASSLAWGQGRRNSPLHF	TGTGCCAGCAGCTTAGCATGGGGCCAGGGGCGCCGTAATTCACCCCTCCACTTT
TRBV6-2/TRBV6-3	many	TRBD1	TRBJ2-1	CANSLSYRGDNEQFF	TGTGCCAACAGTCTATCTTACAGGGGAGACAATGAGCAGTTCTTC
TRBV28	many	NA	TRBJ1-2	CASSFNYGYTF	TGTGCCAGCAGTTTCAACTATGGCTACACCTTC
TRBV7-9	many	NA	TRBJ1-2	CASSNPGTIGGYTF	TGTGCCAGCAGCAACCCGGGCACAATCGGTGGCTACACCTTC
TRBV18	NA	NA	TRBJ2-5	CASSPYEGGKTRYF	TGTGCCAGCTCACCATACGAGGGGGGGAAGACCCGGTACTTC
TRBV20-1	many	TRBD2	TRBJ2-2	CSATRGGAIGELFF	TGCAGTGCTACCCGCGGGGGGGCTATCGGGGAGCTGTTTTTT
TRBV27	NA	TRBD2	TRBJ2-2	CVRRSSVAGGNTGELFF	TGTGTCAGAAGGTCGTCGGTTGCGGGGGGGAACACCGGGGAGCTGTTTTTT
TRBV7-9	many	NA	TRBJ2-3	CASSLSDTQYF	TGTGCCAGCAGCCTTTCAGATACGCAGTATTTT
TRBV6-4	NA	NA	TRBJ1-6	CASIADGDNSPLYF	TGTGCCAGCATCGCGGACGGTGATAATTCACCCCTCTACTTT
TRBV2	many	NA	TRBJ2-1	CASRTAVDEQFF	TGTGCCAGCAGAACCGCGGTGGATGAGCAGTTCTTC
TRBV7-6	NA	NA	TRBJ2-5	CASSLAPQETRYF	TGTGCCAGCAGCTTAGCTCCACAAGAGACCCGGTACTTC
TRBV6-1	NA	NA	TRBJ1-2	CASSEVKGAAFYGYTF	TGTGCCAGCAGTGAAGTGAAAGGGGCCGCCTTCTATGGCTACACCTTC
TRBV18	many	NA	TRBJ2-2	CASSPPSDLTGELFF	TGTGCCAGCTCACCACCGTCAGACCTGACCGGGGAGCTGTTTTTT
TRBV12-3/TRBV12-4	many	TRBD1	TRBJ1-1	CASSIQGARAFF	TGTGCCAGCAGTATACAGGGGGCACGAGCTTTCTTT
TRBV5-1	many	TRBD1	TRBJ2-1	CASSFSGTGISYNEQFF	TGCGCCAGCAGCTTCTCCGGGACAGGGATTTCGTACAATGAGCAGTTCTTC
TRBV7-9	many	TRBD2	TRBJ2-2	CASRRGLADYTGELFF	TGTGCCAGCAGGCGTGGACTAGCGGATTACACCGGGGAGCTGTTTTTT
TRBV6-4	many	NA	TRBJ2-1	CASSKTDNNEQFF	TGTGCCAGCAGTAAGACAGATAACAATGAGCAGTTCTTC
TRBV20-1	medium-sized	TRBD2	TRBJ2-7	CSASRASGSYEQYF	TGCAGTGCTAGTCGTGCTAGCGGATCCTACGAGCAGTACTTC
TRBV20-1	many	NA	TRBJ1-5	CSANVLRTGYAYSNQPQHF	TGCAGTGCTAATGTCCTGAGGACGGGATACGCGTATAGCAATCAGCCCCAGCATTTT
TRBV27	many	TRBD2	TRBJ2-3	CASSTYLAATDTQYF	TGTGCCAGCAGTACGTATCTAGCGGCCACAGATACGCAGTATTTT
TRBV5-1	many	NA	TRBJ1-2	CASSPDGFYGYTF	TGCGCCAGCAGCCCCGACGGATTTTATGGCTACACCTTC